A selection of T cell receptor beta chains follows, all from one sample in a study of a mutant IDH1 vaccine in newly diagnosed glioma. Antigens of these TCRs are unknown. Some clones are missing from TCRdb's copy, which holds only in-frame ones; the method was immunoSEQ multiplex PCR. The sample consists of just over 65,000 clones, 84% of them appearing once. Sequencing used PBMCs, obtained from a glioma patient whose treatment included an IDH1 peptide vaccine. The receptors were gathered from a man younger than 35 with glioma. Both conserved end residues are trimmed from each CDR3. Each record gives: J gene, D gene, V gene, CDR3 protein. The D gene is left open where the match is weak.

j_gene: TRBJ2-7
d_gene: NA
v_gene: TRBV10-1
CDR3aa: ASSELLGGSGVYEQY

j_gene: TRBJ2-3
d_gene: NA
v_gene: TRBV2
CDR3aa: ASSDPVKADTQY

j_gene: TRBJ1-1
d_gene: NA
v_gene: TRBV19
CDR3aa: ASSIGRGQTEAF

j_gene: TRBJ2-1
d_gene: NA
v_gene: TRBV4-3
CDR3aa: ASSYRGNNEQF

j_gene: TRBJ1-4
d_gene: NA
v_gene: TRBV7-2
CDR3aa: ASARQVATNEKLF

j_gene: TRBJ2-2
d_gene: NA
v_gene: TRBV5-5
CDR3aa: ASSSGPLAIRSGELF

j_gene: TRBJ1-1
d_gene: TRBD1
v_gene: TRBV2
CDR3aa: ASSVPRGGQRRNTEAF

j_gene: TRBJ1-1
d_gene: NA
v_gene: TRBV4-1
CDR3aa: ASSQGGQGSTEAF

j_gene: TRBJ2-1
d_gene: NA
v_gene: TRBV4-3
CDR3aa: ASSQGLADNEQF

j_gene: TRBJ1-2
d_gene: NA
v_gene: TRBV5-4
CDR3aa: ASSLAQTLYGYT

j_gene: TRBJ2-7
d_gene: NA
v_gene: TRBV5-1
CDR3aa: ASSLVGSGEQY

j_gene: TRBJ1-1
d_gene: NA
v_gene: TRBV7-9
CDR3aa: ASSLWEGSGEAF

j_gene: TRBJ2-7
d_gene: TRBD1
v_gene: TRBV6-5
CDR3aa: ASSYSGQGNEQY

j_gene: TRBJ2-2
d_gene: NA
v_gene: TRBV15
CDR3aa: ATSRAKGIGNTGELF

j_gene: TRBJ2-3
d_gene: TRBD2
v_gene: TRBV5-1
CDR3aa: ASSTGLAGGRNTQY

j_gene: TRBJ1-5
d_gene: NA
v_gene: TRBV5-6
CDR3aa: ASSFFRNQPQH

j_gene: TRBJ2-1
d_gene: TRBD2
v_gene: TRBV5-6
CDR3aa: ASSLGLAGGQF

j_gene: TRBJ1-1
d_gene: NA
v_gene: TRBV7-2
CDR3aa: ASSLKGVRREAF

j_gene: TRBJ1-1
d_gene: NA
v_gene: TRBV11-2
CDR3aa: ASSSGGEAF

j_gene: TRBJ1-1
d_gene: NA
v_gene: TRBV7-8
CDR3aa: ASSLVGGGAF

j_gene: TRBJ1-1
d_gene: NA
v_gene: TRBV6-6
CDR3aa: ASSSPGDNTEAF

j_gene: TRBJ1-1
d_gene: NA
v_gene: TRBV7-2
CDR3aa: ASSPQSGTLGMNTEAF

j_gene: TRBJ1-4
d_gene: NA
v_gene: TRBV5-6
CDR3aa: ASSPLQGRDEKLF

j_gene: TRBJ1-2
d_gene: NA
v_gene: TRBV4-1
CDR3aa: ASSQEAVGTRSYGYT

j_gene: TRBJ2-1
d_gene: NA
v_gene: TRBV19
CDR3aa: ASSLNSGTVSYNEQF

j_gene: TRBJ1-2
d_gene: TRBD1
v_gene: TRBV5-4
CDR3aa: VSSTSGQGDYGYT

j_gene: TRBJ1-1
d_gene: NA
v_gene: TRBV6-1
CDR3aa: ASSVGGNTEAF

j_gene: TRBJ2-7
d_gene: NA
v_gene: TRBV7-9
CDR3aa: ASSGPGGQSSYEQY

j_gene: TRBJ2-1
d_gene: NA
v_gene: TRBV6-5
CDR3aa: ASSYSRGNEQF

j_gene: TRBJ2-2
d_gene: NA
v_gene: TRBV18
CDR3aa: ASSPQTVLNTGELF

j_gene: TRBJ2-7
d_gene: NA
v_gene: TRBV4-2
CDR3aa: ASSHAQDPREQY

j_gene: TRBJ1-6
d_gene: TRBD1
v_gene: TRBV19
CDR3aa: ASNPQGAEVSPLH